This is a list of T cell receptor beta chains from one sample in a study of cytomegalovirus exposure and HLA in healthy donors. Repertoires were generated with immunoSEQ multiplex PCR, while TCRdb's copy carries only in-frame clones and drops some. Of 150,000 to 200,000 clones in the sample, roughly four fifths were seen once. The source material was PBMCs. The receptor source for this set is a woman between 40 and 55 years old in good health and CMV-seronegative. Both conserved end residues are part of each CDR3. A D gene is named only where the DNA matches it firmly. Clone size is shown for a subset of rows, as once, few, many or a class of expanded clone.

>16|TRBV10-3|NA|TRBD2|TRBJ2-1
CAISEQKRESYNEQFF
TGTGCCATCAGTGAGCAAAAGCGGGAGAGCTACAATGAGCAGTTCTTC
>15|TRBV14|NA|NA|TRBJ2-7
CASSQDQGSAYEQYF
TGTGCCAGCAGCCAAGATCAGGGGTCGGCCTACGAGCAGTACTTC
>15|TRBV27|NA|TRBD1|TRBJ1-2
CASSLKSAGGYGYTF
TGTGCCAGCAGTTTAAAGTCTGCAGGGGGCTATGGCTACACCTTC
>14|TRBV28|NA|NA|TRBJ2-3
CASSLLASTDTQYF
TGTGCCAGCAGTTTACTGGCTAGCACAGATACGCAGTATTTT
>14|TRBV6-5|NA|NA|TRBJ1-1
CASSYGEGYTEAFF
TGTGCCAGCAGTTACGGGGAGGGATACACTGAAGCTTTCTTT
>17|TRBV13|few|NA|TRBJ2-7
CASSPGTVKRVPYEQYF
TGTGCCAGCAGCCCTGGGACTGTCAAGAGGGTGCCCTACGAGCAGTACTTC
>15|TRBV12-5|NA|NA|TRBJ2-1
CASGLGRGDLNEQFF
TGTGCTAGTGGTTTGGGACGAGGAGATCTCAATGAGCAGTTCTTC
>11|TRBV28|NA|NA|TRBJ1-1
CASSLLGEAFF
TGTGCCAGCAGTCTCCTCGGGGAAGCTTTCTTT
>15|TRBV7-6|NA|NA|TRBJ2-5
CASSIQGGIGETQYF
TGTGCCAGCAGCATACAGGGGGGGATAGGGGAGACCCAGTACTTC
>14|TRBV29-1|NA|TRBD2|TRBJ2-7
CSVDSGRVSGEQYF
TGCAGCGTTGATAGCGGGAGGGTCTCAGGGGAGCAGTACTTC
>17|TRBV7-9|NA|NA|TRBJ2-7
CASTPPLAGLISYEQYF
TGTGCCAGCACCCCCCCGTTGGCGGGACTCATCTCCTACGAGCAGTACTTC
>15|TRBV6-5|once|NA|TRBJ2-1
CASSYSAGTYNEQFF
TGTGCCAGCAGTTACTCGGCAGGGACCTACAATGAGCAGTTCTTC
>13|TRBV30|NA|TRBD1|TRBJ2-5
CAWRGTGRETQYF
TGTGCCTGGAGGGGGACAGGGCGAGAGACCCAGTACTTC
>14|TRBV6-5|few|NA|TRBJ2-2
CASSFDRLTGELFF
TGTGCCAGCAGTTTCGACAGACTCACCGGGGAGCTGTTTTTT
>15|TRBV5-4|NA|TRBD2|TRBJ2-5
CASSLEGRRGETQYF
TGTGCCAGCAGCTTGGAGGGCAGGCGGGGGGAGACCCAGTACTTC
>14|TRBV2|NA|TRBD1|TRBJ2-7
CASRDRVLSYEQYF
TGTGCCAGCAGAGACAGGGTACTTTCCTACGAGCAGTACTTC
>13|TRBV2|NA|TRBD2|TRBJ2-7
CASREAGGEEQYF
TGTGCCAGCAGGGAAGCGGGAGGGGAAGAGCAGTACTTC
>15|TRBV2|once|NA|TRBJ1-1
CASRRGGAENTEAFF
TGTGCCAGCCGAAGGGGGGGCGCGGAGAACACTGAAGCTTTCTTT
>13|TRBV30|NA|NA|TRBJ1-5
CAWGGKGNQPQHF
TGTGCCTGGGGGGGGAAGGGCAATCAGCCCCAGCATTTT
>15|TRBV7-2|NA|TRBD2|TRBJ2-1
CASRTAGYSYNEQFF
TGTGCCAGCAGGACAGCGGGATACTCCTACAATGAGCAGTTCTTC
>15|TRBV30|NA|TRBD1|TRBJ2-1
CAWRPAGTGINEQFF
TGTGCCTGGAGACCCGCCGGGACAGGGATCAATGAGCAGTTCTTC
>16|TRBV19|few|TRBD1|TRBJ1-5
CASADTGAYSNQPQHF
TGTGCCAGCGCCGATACAGGGGCTTATAGCAATCAGCCCCAGCATTTT
>15|TRBV5-1|NA|NA|TRBJ2-5
CASSFSGAGAETQYF
TGCGCCAGCAGCTTTTCAGGGGCGGGAGCTGAGACCCAGTACTTC
>16|TRBV18|once|NA|TRBJ1-4
CASSSSTGATNEKLFF
TGTGCCAGCTCATCATCGACAGGAGCAACTAATGAAAAACTGTTTTTT
>13|TRBV7-3|NA|NA|TRBJ2-7
CASSLAGGNEQYF
TGTGCCAGCAGCTTGGCTGGGGGCAACGAGCAGTACTTC
>16|TRBV5-1|NA|NA|TRBJ2-1
CASSLAGIPADNEQFF
TGCGCCAGCAGCTTGGCCGGTATACCCGCCGACAATGAGCAGTTCTTC
>14|TRBV5-1|NA|TRBD1|TRBJ1-5
CASSRQGRDQPQHF
TGCGCCAGCTCGAGACAGGGTAGGGATCAGCCCCAGCATTTT
>13|TRBV5-1|few|NA|TRBJ2-7
CASSLEQGYEQYF
TGCGCCAGCAGCTTGGAGCAGGGGTACGAGCAGTACTTC
>15|TRBV6-1|few|TRBD1|TRBJ1-4
CASSPQGGTNEKLFF
TGTGCCAGCAGTCCACAGGGGGGAACTAATGAAAAACTGTTTTTT
>13|TRBV30|NA|NA|TRBJ2-3
CAWSVEAGPHPYF
TGTGCCTGGAGTGTAGAAGCGGGTCCTCACCCGTATTTT
>15|TRBV19|NA|TRBD1|TRBJ2-5
CASSPTGGQGGTQYF
TGTGCCAGTAGCCCGACAGGGGGCCAAGGGGGGACCCAGTACTTC
>17|TRBV30|NA|NA|TRBJ2-6
CAWSAWDLGSGANVLTF
TGTGCCTGGAGTGCTTGGGACTTAGGCTCTGGGGCCAACGTCCTGACTTTC
>16|TRBV28|NA|TRBD1|TRBJ2-7
CASSSTPGQVKYEQYF
TGTGCCAGCAGCTCCACCCCGGGACAGGTAAAGTACGAGCAGTACTTC
>12|TRBV27|few|NA|TRBJ1-1
CASSFPFGKAFF
TGTGCCAGCAGTTTCCCGTTCGGGAAAGCTTTCTTT
>14|TRBV27|NA|TRBD1|TRBJ1-4
CASSLTGVNEKLFF
TGTGCCAGCAGTTTGACAGGGGTTAATGAAAAACTGTTTTTT
>12|TRBV29-1|NA|NA|TRBJ2-5
CSVERGVETQYF
TGCAGCGTTGAGCGCGGAGTGGAGACCCAGTACTTC
>14|TRBV18|once|NA|TRBJ1-2
CASSTDKANYGYTF
TGTGCCAGCTCAACAGATAAAGCTAACTATGGCTACACCTTC
>15|TRBV5-6|NA|NA|TRBJ1-4
CASSVTGRTNEKLFF
TGTGCCAGCAGCGTAACAGGGAGAACTAATGAAAAACTGTTTTTT
>15|TRBV9|NA|NA|TRBJ1-6
CASSVGSSYNSPLHF
TGTGCCAGCAGCGTAGGTAGCTCCTATAATTCACCCCTCCACTTT
>14|TRBV27|NA|TRBD2|TRBJ2-7
CASSLTSGRYEQYF
TGTGCCAGCAGTTTAACTAGCGGGAGGTACGAGCAGTACTTC
>13|TRBV6-6|NA|TRBD1|TRBJ1-1
CASSKQGNTEDFF
TGTGCCAGCAGTAAACAGGGGAACACTGAAGATTTCTTT
>11|TRBV29-1|NA|NA|TRBJ2-2
CSVGGAGELFF
TGCAGCGTTGGGGGGGCCGGGGAGCTGTTTTTT
>15|TRBV5-4|NA|TRBD1|TRBJ1-2
CASSSEGQGLYGYTF
TGTGCCAGCAGCTCGGAGGGACAGGGTTTATATGGCTACACCTTC
>14|TRBV5-1|NA|NA|TRBJ2-4
CASSLGSGTDIQYF
TGCGCCAGCAGCTTGGGTTCGGGTACGGACATTCAGTACTTC
>11|TRBV29-1|once|NA|TRBJ2-3
CSVVSGYTQYF
TGCAGCGTTGTATCAGGGTATACGCAGTATTTT
>14|TRBV19|NA|TRBD2|TRBJ2-7
CASTPGGRGGEQYF
TGTGCCAGTACCCCTGGGGGCCGGGGGGGCGAGCAGTACTTC
>15|TRBV10-3|NA|NA|TRBJ2-3
CAISETSSLTDTQYF
TGTGCCATCAGTGAGACTAGCAGCCTCACAGATACGCAGTATTTT
>18|TRBV23-1|NA|TRBD2|TRBJ2-1
CASSQRRGELAGEDEQFF
TGCGCCAGCAGTCAAAGAAGGGGGGAACTAGCGGGAGAGGATGAGCAGTTCTTC
>14|TRBV6-1|few|NA|TRBJ2-2
CASRERGNTGELFF
TGTGCCAGCAGGGAACGAGGGAACACCGGGGAGCTGTTTTTT
>13|TRBV19|few|TRBD1|TRBJ1-3
CASSGQGRNTIYF
TGTGCCAGTAGTGGACAGGGAAGAAACACCATATATTTT
>13|TRBV6-1|NA|TRBD1|TRBJ2-7
CASRGQGAHEQYF
TGTGCCAGCAGAGGACAGGGCGCCCACGAGCAGTACTTC
>13|TRBV5-1|NA|NA|TRBJ2-7
CASSFNSGYEQYF
TGCGCCAGCAGCTTCAACTCTGGTTACGAGCAGTACTTC
>13|TRBV2|few|TRBD1|TRBJ1-2
CASSLTGGYGYTF
TGTGCCAGCAGTCTGACAGGGGGCTATGGCTACACCTTC
>15|TRBV5-1|NA|TRBD2|TRBJ2-7
CASSLGTSGAYEQYF
TGCGCCAGCAGTCTCGGGACTAGCGGAGCCTACGAGCAGTACTTC
>14|TRBV7-9|NA|NA|TRBJ2-5
CASSFAVLGETQYF
TGTGCCAGCAGCTTTGCGGTCCTTGGAGAGACCCAGTACTTC
>15|TRBV28|NA|NA|TRBJ1-1
CASSLYPTGGTEAFF
TGTGCCAGCAGTTTATACCCCACGGGGGGCACTGAAGCTTTCTTT
>12|TRBV6-4|few|NA|TRBJ2-1
CASSPRGSEQFF
TGTGCCAGCAGTCCCCGAGGGAGTGAGCAGTTCTTC
>12|TRBV29-1|NA|NA|TRBJ1-1
CSVFRQDTEAFF
TGCAGCGTCTTCCGACAGGACACTGAAGCTTTCTTT
>15|TRBV5-1|NA|NA|TRBJ1-1
CASSLEGGLWTEAFF
TGCGCCAGCAGCTTGGAGGGGGGGCTATGGACTGAAGCTTTCTTT